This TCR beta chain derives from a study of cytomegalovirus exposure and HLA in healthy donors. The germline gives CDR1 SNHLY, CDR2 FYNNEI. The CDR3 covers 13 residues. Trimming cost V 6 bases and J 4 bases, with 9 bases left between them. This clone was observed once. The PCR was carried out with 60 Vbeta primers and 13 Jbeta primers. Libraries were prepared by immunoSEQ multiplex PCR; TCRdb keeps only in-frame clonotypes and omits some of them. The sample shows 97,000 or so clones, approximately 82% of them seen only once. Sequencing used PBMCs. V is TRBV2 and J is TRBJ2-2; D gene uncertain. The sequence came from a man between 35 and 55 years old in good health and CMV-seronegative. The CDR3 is CASRLEFTGELFF. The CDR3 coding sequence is TGTGCCAGCAGGTTAGAGTTCACCGGGGAGCTGTTTTTT.